The clone carrying this T cell receptor (beta chain) was found many times. Germline CDR1 reads LGHNA; CDR2 reads YNFKEQ. V lost 1 base, J lost 6 bases, and 1 base stayed unmatched. CDR3 length: 15 residues. This sample was included in a study of blood T cell repertoires in COVID-19. Study context: T cells, B-cell-depleted T cells, or PBMCs supplied cDNA or gDNA.

Participants' reported clinical history set cohort assignment. The recovered donors of Cohort 3 showed two negative PCRs, clearance, or symptom resolution. Authors' analysis steps: For nucleated cells, counts were estimated from reference gene primer amplification. Method: immunoSEQ multiplex PCR; TCRdb's copy keeps in-frame clones and lacks some. The DNA was the basis for D and trimming; V, J and clone size are from that table. The sample lists approximately 270,000 clones; about nine tenths were seen once. This chain connects TRBV4-2 to TRBJ2-1; 12 bases map to TRBD2. Source material: PBMCs or T cells enriched from blood (not recorded which). This clonotype originated in a woman aged 60-75 years who had recovered from COVID-19. The CDR3 region has the DNA TGTGCCAGCAGCCAAGGACTAGCGGGAGCCAATGAGCAGTTCTTC. It translates to CASSQGLAGANEQFF.